These 31 T cell receptor beta chains came from one sample sequenced in a study of cytomegalovirus exposure and HLA in healthy donors. Researchers ran the PCR with 60 Vbeta and 13 Jbeta primers. TCRdb keeps only in-frame clones here, not all; method: immunoSEQ multiplex PCR. The sample consists of around 160,000 clones, 68% of them appearing once. The sequenced sample consisted of PBMCs. The receptor source for this set is a woman aged 35 to 49 in good health and CMV-seropositive.

J is TRBJ1-3 and V is TRBV9; 7 bases are a match to TRBD1. Germline lookup yields CDR1 SGDLS and CDR2 YYNGEE. Trimming cost V 5 bases and J 0 bases; bases outside gene matches: 5. This CDR3 spans 15 amino acids. CDR3 nucleotides: TGTGCCAGCAGTGTACAGGGGAGCTCTGGAAACACCATATATTTT. Translated, it gives CASSVQGSSGNTIYF.

The chain couples TRBV9 to TRBJ1-1, with 7 bases aligning to TRBD1. This CDR3 is built from 14 residues. Losses at the gene ends were 4 bases for V and 4 bases for J; bases not matched to a gene: 7. Germline V lookup: CDR1 SGDLS, CDR2 YYNGEE. CDR3: CASSPLDRVTEAFF. DNA for the CDR3: TGTGCCAGCAGCCCCTTAGACAGGGTCACTGAAGCTTTCTTT.

V usage is TRBV4-1 and J usage is TRBJ1-3, with D maybe TRBD1 (5 bases). The V gene lost 5 bases and the J gene lost 0 bases, with 23 bases spanning the gap. The CDR3 has 19 amino acids. CDR1 MGHRA and CDR2 YSYEKL come from the germline V gene. CDR3 region: CASSTRLFVGPPSGNTIYF. The CDR3 DNA reads as TGCGCCAGCAGCACCCGTCTCTTTGTGGGGCCTCCCTCTGGAAACACCATATATTTT.

The chain combines TRBV5-4 with TRBJ2-5; D perhaps matches TRBD1 (5 bases). Germline V gene data show CDR1 as SGHNT and CDR2 as YYREEE (reference sequence). The V end lost 4 bases, the J end lost 2 bases, and 12 bases lay between the germline ends. This CDR3 has 14 amino acids. The CDR3 DNA reads as TGTGCCAGCAGCCCGACAGACCTTCAAGAGACCCAGTACTTC. Protein sequence: CASSPTDLQETQYF.

The chain combines TRBV11-2 with TRBJ2-7, with D possibly TRBD2 on 6 matching bases. CDR3 length: 16 residues. The germline V gene has CDR1 SGHAT and CDR2 FQNNGV. The germline V and J ends were trimmed by 0 bases and 6 bases, with 18 bases remaining between them. The CDR3 nucleotides are TGTGCCAGCAGCTTAGATCTGGCACTAGCTATCGGCGAGCAGTACTTC. Residues: CASSLDLALAIGEQYF.

In this sample, this clone turned up a few times. J is TRBJ1-2 and V is TRBV19; 10 bases match TRBD1. Germline-derived CDR1 and CDR2 are LNHDA and SQIVND (reference sequence). V shed 6 bases and J 3 bases; nucleotides not matched to a gene: 1. The CDR3 covers 13 residues. The DNA of the CDR3 is TGTGCCAGTAGGGACAGGGGGGACTATGGCTACACCTTC. Its protein product is CASRDRGDYGYTF.

V gene TRBV12-5 combines with J gene TRBJ2-3; maybe TRBD2 (7 bases). Germline V lookup: CDR1 LGHNT, CDR2 FRNRAP. Trimming took off 1 base at V and 3 bases at J, with 11 bases between the two ends. CDR3 length: 15 amino acids. The CDR3 region is CASGLAGGFTDTQYF. In DNA form, the CDR3 reads TGTGCTAGTGGTTTGGCGGGGGGCTTTACAGATACGCAGTATTTT.

The chain recombines TRBV19 with TRBJ1-5, with 9 bases that match TRBD1. This CDR3 is 14 amino acids long. Germline V gene sequence: CDR1 LNHDA, CDR2 SQIVND (reference sequence). Unmatched junction bases numbered 6, after V lost 7 bases and J lost 5 bases. The CDR3 sequence is CASTNNRGHQPQHF. CDR3 coding DNA: TGTGCCAGTACCAATAACAGGGGGCATCAGCCCCAGCATTTT.

Turning to this clone: Lacking the conserved final phenylalanine or tryptophan, this CDR3 likely reflects a read error. The limits of the CDR3 on the DNA are not certain, so only TCRdb's listed CDR3 is given. The J gene is TRBJ2-4, the V gene TRBV2; TRBD2, the table's D call, was not compared with the DNA. The CDR3 numbers 14 amino acids, ends counted. Germline CDR1 and CDR2: SNHLY and FYNNEI. CDR3 in amino acids: CASSDGGLAGGSVL.

Concerning this clone itself: Relative to the germline gene, one junction end is altered; a read error may explain this. This chain connects TRBV5-4 to TRBJ1-2; weak D call: TRBD1 (6 bases). Germline V gene sequence: CDR1 SGHNT, CDR2 YYREEE (reference sequence). CDR3 length: 15 amino acids. The CDR3 here is CASSLEGRGFGGYPF. For the CDR3, the DNA is TGTGCCAGCAGCTTGGAGGGCAGGGGATTCGGTGGCTACCCCTTC.

In this sample, this clone turned up a few times. The sample contains more than one DNA sequence encoding this CDR3. J is TRBJ2-1 and V is TRBV2; D gene ambiguous. The CDR3 has 11 amino acids. V lost 6 bases, J lost 7 bases, and 7 bases lay in between. Germline V lookup: CDR1 SNHLY, CDR2 FYNNEI. CDR3 sequence: CASSVLNEQFF. The CDR3 DNA follows: TGTGCCAGCAGCGTACTTAATGAGCAGTTCTTC.

This clone has only a few counts. The chain carries TRBV5-5 and TRBJ2-2; 7 bases match TRBD1. The CDR3 has 15 amino acids. Trimming at V came to 7 bases and at J to 4 bases, leaving 10 bases not matched to a gene. CDR1 and CDR2 from the germline V gene are SGHKS and YYEKEE (reference sequence). The CDR3, as DNA: TGTGCCAGCCATCCCACAGGGGATATCACCGGGGAGCTGTTTTTT. It yields the protein CASHPTGDITGELFF.

The chain has TRBV5-4 and TRBJ1-2; no clear D gene. This CDR3 comprises 13 residues. V was shortened by 4 bases and J by 0 bases, with 7 bases between the two germline ends. The germline V gene encodes CDR1 SGHNT and CDR2 YYREEE (reference sequence). The CDR3 nucleotides are TGTGCCAGCAGCCCCCCGGCTAACTATGGCTACACCTTC. It codes for CASSPPANYGYTF.

V is TRBV10-3 and J is TRBJ1-1; 8 nucleotides line up with TRBD1. CDR3 size: 14 residues. With V trimmed by 2 bases and J by 5 bases, 4 bases remained unmatched. The V gene's germline CDR1 is ENHRY and CDR2 SYGVKD. CDR3 sequence: CAISEGQGRTEAFF. The CDR3 coding sequence is TGTGCCATCAGTGAGGGACAGGGTAGGACTGAAGCTTTCTTT.

This clone was observed a few times. The V gene is TRBV4-1, the J gene TRBJ2-7, with TRBD1 identical over 7 bases. CDR3 length: 16 residues. With V trimmed by 0 bases and J by 1 base, 6 bases remained unmatched. Germline lookup yields CDR1 MGHRA and CDR2 YSYEKL. The DNA of the CDR3 is TGCGCCAGCAGCCAAGATCGGGGACAGAGATCCTACGAGCAGTACTTC. Translation gives CASSQDRGQRSYEQYF.

This chain uses TRBV5-1 with TRBJ1-6; D gene ambiguous. Trimming removed 0 bases at V and 5 bases at J, with 6 bases between. The CDR3 is 14 amino acids. Germline V gene lookup returns CDR1 SGHRS and CDR2 YFSETQ. The CDR3 region is CASSLAFDNSPLHF. The CDR3 DNA follows: TGCGCCAGCAGCTTGGCCTTCGATAATTCACCCCTCCACTTT.

The V and J genes are TRBV19 and TRBJ2-1; 7 nucleotides line up with TRBD1. The CDR3 has 15 amino acids. CDR1 LNHDA and CDR2 SQIVND come from the germline V gene (reference sequence). The junction had 8 bases not matched to a gene; V was cut back by 5 bases and J by 4 bases. The CDR3 reads CASSFRDSPYNEQFF. CDR3 DNA sequence: TGTGCCAGTAGTTTCCGGGACAGCCCTTACAATGAGCAGTTCTTC.

Regarding this clone: A read error may account for a junction end that differs from germline. The chain combines TRBV7-7 with TRBJ2-5, with 9 bases identical to TRBD2. Germline V gene data show CDR1 as SSHAT and CDR2 as FNYEAQ (reference sequence). The CDR3 is made up of 15 amino acids. In DNA form, the CDR3 reads TGTGCTAGCAGCTTGGGCGGGGGGGCTGCAGAGACCCAGTACTTC. Amino acids: CASSLGGGAAETQYF.

The rearrangement uses TRBV5-4 and TRBJ1-1; D may be TRBD1 (5 bases). V was shortened by 2 bases and J by 1 base, with 15 bases between the two germline ends. The CDR3 runs 16 residues. The V gene's germline CDR1 is SGHNT and CDR2 YYREEE (reference sequence). The CDR3 loop reads CASSFERGQENTEAFF. The DNA of the CDR3 is TGTGCCAGCAGCTTTGAAAGGGGTCAGGAGAACACTGAAGCTTTCTTT.

This clone was counted a few times. The CDR3, as DNA: TGCACCCATGGCGGGGGAGGCTACACCTTC. Residues: CTHGGGGYTF. This rearrangement joins TRBV1 to TRBJ1-2. TRBV1 counts as a pseudogene. The CDR3 contains 10 residues.

The J gene is TRBJ2-1, the V gene TRBV6-1, with 8 bases aligning to TRBD1. Losses at the gene ends were 7 bases for V and 0 bases for J; bases not matched to a gene: 5. This CDR3 region has 15 residues. From germline, CDR1 is MNHNS and CDR2 SASEGT. CDR3 DNA: TGTGCCAGCATCTTGGACAGGGTCTCCTACAATGAGCAGTTCTTC. Protein: CASILDRVSYNEQFF.

This clone was detected only once. The chain links TRBV6-1 to TRBJ1-5, with 8 bases lining up with TRBD1. With 8 bases clipped from V and 3 bases from J, the junction kept 6 bases outside the gene matches. The CDR3 is made up of 14 amino acids. From germline, CDR1 is MNHNS and CDR2 SASEGT. The CDR3 is CASHRGQANQPQHF. CDR3 coding DNA: TGTGCCAGCCATAGGGGACAGGCCAATCAGCCCCAGCATTTT.

The V gene is TRBV14, the J gene TRBJ2-7; D is unclear. With 1 base removed from V and 3 bases from J, the gap between germline ends came to 13 bases. The germline V gene encodes CDR1 SGHDN and CDR2 FVKESK. The length of the CDR3 is 15 residues. CDR3 region: CASSQGSRAFYEQYF. The CDR3 DNA sequence: TGTGCCAGCAGCCAAGGTAGCCGTGCCTTCTACGAGCAGTACTTC.

The gene calls are TRBV7-9 and TRBJ2-7; 7 nucleotides line up with TRBD2. V trimming: 5 bases; J trimming: 0 bases; junction bases outside the gene matches: 10. CDR1 is SEHNR and CDR2 is FQNEAQ in the germline V gene (reference sequence). The CDR3 is 16 amino acids. The CDR3 region is CASSELERTSSYEQYF. The CDR3 nucleotides read TGTGCCAGCAGCGAACTTGAGCGGACTAGCTCCTACGAGCAGTACTTC. The full variable domain, its missing parts supplied by reference TRBV7-9 and TRBJ2-7, is DTGVSQNPRHKITKRGQNVTFRCDPISEHNRLYWYRQTLGQGPEFLTYFQNEAQLEKSRLLSDRFSAERPKGSFSTLEIQRTEQGDSAMYLCASSELERTSSYEQYFGPGTRLTVT.

A single count supports this clone. The rearrangement uses TRBV27 and TRBJ2-2; TRBD2 might be the D (5 bases). Germline values: CDR1 MNHEY, CDR2 SMNVEV (reference sequence). The CDR3 is 14 residues long. V was pared by 6 bases and J by 1 base, with 9 bases between. CDR3 nucleotide sequence: TGTGCCAGCAGCGAGGGATTGAACACCGGGGAGCTGTTTTTT. It encodes CASSEGLNTGELFF.

The rearrangement joins TRBV6-5 to TRBJ2-5, with D possibly matching TRBD1 (6 bases). The CDR3 is made up of 15 amino acids. The ends were cut back, 9 bases at V and 3 bases at J, with 20 bases in the middle. CDR1 is MNHEY and CDR2 is SVGAGI in the germline V gene. This CDR3 reads CASGKISSGEETQYF. The CDR3 DNA is TGTGCCAGTGGGAAAATTTCTTCAGGGGAAGAGACCCAGTACTTC.

This sequence joins TRBV6-5 and TRBJ1-1; D gene unclear. V lost 5 bases to trimming and J lost 7 bases, with 20 bases between them. This CDR3 contains 15 residues. Germline values: CDR1 MNHEY, CDR2 SVGAGI. The CDR3 region has the DNA TGTGCCAGCAGTCCTCAGGCCGAAATGAAACTTGAAGCTTTCTTT. Amino acids: CASSPQAEMKLEAFF.

The chain is built from TRBV2 and TRBJ1-1; the D is unclear. The CDR3 has 11 residues. Germline-derived CDR1 and CDR2 are SNHLY and FYNNEI. Trimming pared 4 bases from V and 6 bases from J, leaving 6 bases between. Written as DNA, the CDR3 is TGTGCCAGCAGTGTTCTCCCTGAAGCTTTCTTT. It specifies CASSVLPEAFF. Complete variable domain (other parts from reference TRBV2 and TRBJ1-1): EPEVTQTPSHQVTQMGQEVILRCVPISNHLYFYWYRQILGQKVEFLVSFYNNEISEKSEIFDDQFSVERPDGSNFTLKIRSTKLEDSAMYFCASSVLPEAFFGQGTRLTVV.

The chain recombines TRBV9 with TRBJ2-3; the match to TRBD2 covers 8 bases. The CDR3 loop spans 15 amino acids. CDR1 is SGDLS and CDR2 is YYNGEE in the germline V gene. Trimming took 4 bases from V and 7 from J; bases not matched to a gene: 11. CDR3 amino acids: CASSPTGGNTNTQYF. In DNA, the CDR3 is TGTGCCAGCAGCCCTACGGGGGGGAACACGAATACGCAGTATTTT.

This clone has just a few counts. The CDR3: CASSLSGTSGSGKTQYF. CDR3 sequence (DNA): TGTGCCAGCAGTTTATCCGGTACTAGCGGGAGTGGGAAGACCCAGTACTTC. The chain joins TRBV27 to TRBJ2-5; 11 nucleotides match TRBD2. V was pared by 0 bases and J by 6 bases, with 9 bases of the junction left unmatched. The germline gives CDR1 MNHEY, CDR2 SMNVEV (reference sequence). The CDR3 loop spans 17 amino acids.

CDR3 sequence: CASSPRWGSSYEQYF. The CDR3 nucleotides are TGTGCCAGTAGTCCGCGATGGGGCAGTTCCTACGAGCAGTACTTC. The chain joins TRBV19 to TRBJ2-7; the D gene is possibly TRBD1 (5 bases). Per germline, CDR1 LNHDA and CDR2 SQIVND (reference sequence). This CDR3 is built from 15 residues. V was trimmed by 5 bases and J by 1 base, leaving 15 bases between them.